This T cell receptor (beta chain) was identified during a study of CD8 T cells in ankylosing spondylitis. Findings and caveats of the study: In peripheral blood, disease-linked CD8+ clones occurred at relatively low frequencies. Some of these motif variants have turned up before, in reports on reactive arthritis synovial fluid and blood. Within matched ankylosing spondylitis synovial fluid, disease-linked clones were reportedly significantly enriched. Ankylosing spondylitis blood appeared to carry a characteristic TCR beta motif of roughly 8 highly homologous variants.

Remarks on this clonotype: Antigen specificity is unknown.

Scientists made TCR beta libraries using quantitative 5'-RACE with molecular barcodes. TCRdb analysed the 5' RACE reads with MiXCR anew, one entry per CDR3 protein. Seen here are hundreds of thousands of distinct CDR3 sequences, about 11% observed once, and the top ten hold under 0.6%. This CDR3 spans 14 amino acids. Per the germline V gene, CDR1 is SGHRS and CDR2 is YFSETQ. Trimming took 0 bases from V and 5 from J, leaving 8 bases between them. The chain has TRBV5-1 and TRBJ2-2, with unresolved D. The TCR was taken from a male donor with ankylosing spondylitis. Source material: blood, either unsorted or a sorted T cell fraction (not recorded which). The CDR3 DNA follows: TGCGCCAGCAGCTTGGAGGTACCGACCGGGGAGCTGTTTTTT. It specifies CASSLEVPTGELFF.